This T cell receptor (beta chain) was recovered during a study of post-analysis software for immune sequencing data. Findings and limits, study-wide: When patients were compared with controls, 4 or 5 TRBV segments were more frequent, TRBV5-6, TRBV5-1 and TRBV20-1 among them. Significantly lower normalized Chao1 diversity was seen in multiple sclerosis patients than in controls.

The library was made from cDNA and included unique molecular identifiers. Via MiXCR, TCRdb re-called the PCR reads, giving one row per CDR3 protein. The repertoire holds 150,000 to 200,000 distinct CDR3 sequences, approximately 30% seen once, with about 1.6% in the top ten. In its sample, this clonotype was seen many times. Its antigen remains unknown. This CDR3 has 16 amino acids. The trim removed 5 bases at V and 5 bases at J, leaving 11 bases unmatched. The receptor was derived from a girl aged 5 to 17 with multiple sclerosis. Sequenced material: blood. The V call is TRBV12-3 or TRBV12-4, the J call TRBJ2-3, with 9 bases that match TRBD2. The CDR3 sequence: CASSLSLAGGLDTQYF. CDR3 DNA sequence: TGTGCCAGCAGTCTCTCCCTTGCGGGAGGGTTAGATACGCAGTATTTT.